This T cell receptor beta chain originates from a study of T cells of healthy individuals. In this sample, this clonotype turned up many times. From the 5' RACE reads, TCRdb called clonotypes with MiXCR, one entry per CDR3 protein. Of tens of thousands of distinct CDR3 sequences listed, about 17% were seen once; the top ten hold around 5.1%. The CDR3 is 15 residues long. The V gene's germline CDR1 is LNHNV and CDR2 YYDKDF (reference sequence). V lost 1 base, J lost 8 bases, and 8 bases stayed unmatched. This TCR was sampled from a human donor in good health. This rearrangement joins TRBV15 to TRBJ2-1, with TRBD2 identical over 7 bases. The CDR3 reads CATSRGGLGLDEQFF. The CDR3 nucleotides read TGTGCCACCAGCAGAGGAGGACTAGGTTTGGATGAGCAGTTCTTC. Variable domain in full (rest from reference TRBV15 and TRBJ2-1): DAMVIQNPRYQVTQFGKPVTLSCSQTLNHNVMYWYQQKSSQAPKLLFHYYDKDFNNEADTPDNFQSRRPNTSFCFLDIRSPGLGDTAMYLCATSRGGLGLDEQFFGPGTRLTVL.